The entry below gives a single T cell receptor beta chain sequence along with its context. Its target is unknown. The germline gene is not matched at one end of the junction; a read error may be the cause. This CDR3 has 14 residues. CDR1 and CDR2 from the germline V gene are SEHNR and FQNEAQ (reference sequence). This entry is derived from a study of cytomegalovirus exposure and HLA in healthy donors. PCR amplification relied on 60 Vbeta primers (plus 13 Jbeta primers). TCRdb's copy holds only in-frame clones and misses some; the assay was immunoSEQ multiplex PCR. The repertoire includes about 190,000 clones, more than 75% of them detected once, and about 0.84% sits in the top ten. Study outcomes and limitations: Generally TCR sequences proved uncommon, though certain public TCRs appeared in numerous donors. At a 0.05 false discovery rate, a later analysis found around 17,000 TCR beta sequences to be associated with HLA alleles. Overall, about 160 TCR beta chains were annotated as cytomegalovirus-associated. In a later analysis, HLA-associated TCR beta chains were more clonally expanded than equally common others.

The V gene is TRBV7-9, the J gene TRBJ2-1; the match to TRBD2 covers 11 bases. The source material was PBMCs. The sequence derives from a woman under 30 in good health and CMV-seronegative. The DNA of the CDR3 is TGTGCCAGCAGTTTAGCGGGAGGGAGGTCTGAGCAGTTCTTC. The encoded protein is CASSLAGGRSEQFF. Full variable domain (rest looked up from reference TRBV7-9 and TRBJ2-1): DTGVSQNPRHKITKRGQNVTFRCDPISEHNRLYWYRQTLGQGPEFLTYFQNEAQLEKSRLLSDRFSAERPKGSFSTLEIQRTEQGDSAMYLCASSLAGGRSEQFFGPGTRLTVL.